The 11 T cell receptor beta chains below come from one sample, sequenced in a study of cytomegalovirus exposure and HLA in healthy donors. This PCR relied on a set of 60 Vbeta primers and 13 Jbeta primers. Only in-frame clones appear in the TCRdb table, and some are missing; sequencing was by immunoSEQ multiplex PCR. The sample lists 95,000 to 100,000 clones, over 60% seen once, with 15% to 20% in the top ten. What was sequenced was PBMCs. These receptors came from a man aged 55 to 70 in good health and CMV-seropositive.

With regard to this clone: This sample also contains other DNA sequences that code for the same CDR3. CDR3 protein: CASSRAGSYEQYF. The CDR3 DNA follows: TGTGCCAGCAGCCGGGCGGGCTCCTACGAGCAGTACTTC. V gene TRBV7-6 combines with J gene TRBJ2-7; maybe TRBD2 (5 bases). CDR3 size: 13 residues. Trimming removed 5 bases from V and 0 bases from J, with 8 bases in between. The germline V gene has CDR1 SGHVS and CDR2 FNYEAQ.

The genes are TRBV5-4 and TRBJ1-2; TRBD1 aligns across 10 bases. The junction had 4 bases not matched to a gene; V was cut back by 3 bases and J by 2 bases. Germline V gene lookup returns CDR1 SGHNT and CDR2 YYREEE (reference sequence). The CDR3 contains 15 residues. This chain's CDR3 is CASSSRTGGNYGYTF. In nucleotides, the CDR3 is TGTGCCAGCAGCTCCAGGACAGGGGGAAACTATGGCTACACCTTC.

The chain is built from TRBV13 and TRBJ1-4; perhaps TRBD1 as D (5 bases). V gave up 5 bases and J gave up 8 bases, with 21 bases separating them. CDR1 is PRHDT and CDR2 is FYEKMQ in the germline V gene (reference sequence). The CDR3 covers 16 residues. The CDR3 reads CASSGGNPGRREKLFF. The DNA for the CDR3 is TGTGCCAGCAGCGGGGGGAATCCGGGACGGAGAGAAAAACTGTTTTTT.

This clone has just one count. The chain recombines TRBV7-3 with TRBJ1-6, with D hard to call. The CDR3 extends over 15 amino acids. Germline V gene data show CDR1 as SGHTA and CDR2 as FQGTGA. The ends were cut back, 1 base at V and 3 bases at J, with 7 bases in the middle. The DNA for the CDR3 is TGTGCCAGCAGCTTAAGAGGCAGCTATAATTCACCCCTCCACTTT. Residues: CASSLRGSYNSPLHF. Variable domain in full (rest from reference TRBV7-3 and TRBJ1-6): GAGVSQTPSNKVTEKGKYVELRCDPISGHTALYWYRQSLGQGPEFLIYFQGTGAADDSGLPNDRFFAVRPEGSVSTLKIQRTERGDSAVYLCASSLRGSYNSPLHFGNGTRLTVT.

The gene calls are TRBV6-5 and TRBJ2-2, with 10 bases matching TRBD1. V shed 4 bases and J 8 bases; nucleotides not matched to a gene: 7. Germline CDR1 reads MNHEY; CDR2 reads SVGAGI. The CDR3 sequence is 15 residues long. The DNA of the CDR3 is TGTGCCAGCAGTTCGACAGGGGGCTTGGTTGGGGAGCTGTTTTTT. Its translation: CASSSTGGLVGELFF.

In its sample, this clone was seen a few times. The chain uses TRBV28 and TRBJ1-4, with a tentative D call TRBD1 (6 bases). Germline V gene data show CDR1 as MDHEN and CDR2 as SYDVKM. The CDR3 is 16 amino acids. V lost 2 bases to trimming and J lost 7 bases, with 17 bases between them. The CDR3 nucleotides are TGTGCCAGCAGTTTAACCCGGGGGGGCTGGGGTGAAAAACTGTTTTTT. Its protein product is CASSLTRGGWGEKLFF. Filled out from reference TRBV28 and TRBJ1-4, the complete variable domain reads DVKVTQSSRYLVKRTGEKVFLECVQDMDHENMFWYRQDPGLGLRLIYFSYDVKMKEKGDIPEGYSVSREKKERFSLILESASTNQTSMYLCASSLTRGGWGEKLFFGSGTQLSVL.

V and J are TRBV10-2 and TRBJ2-6; 7 bases agree with TRBD2. This CDR3 comprises 17 residues. Germline V gene lookup returns CDR1 WSHSY and CDR2 SAAADI. V lost 10 bases and J lost 3; bases outside the gene matches: 15. The CDR3 loop is CATSRGRAGGGANVLTF. The CDR3 bases are TGCGCCACCTCCCGGGGGAGGGCCGGGGGTGGGGCCAACGTCCTGACTTTC.

This clone occurred once. The chain uses TRBV18 and TRBJ1-3; 8 nucleotides align to TRBD1. CDR3 length equals 17 residues. CDR1 and CDR2 (germline): KGHSH, LQKENI. V shed 0 bases and J 8 bases; nucleotides not matched to a gene: 12. The CDR3 is CASSPPDRVGRRDTIYF. CDR3 in DNA: TGTGCCAGCTCACCACCGGACAGGGTAGGCCGTCGGGACACCATATATTTT.

The V gene is TRBV5-6, the J gene TRBJ2-3, with TRBD1 identical over 7 bases. Germline V gene data show CDR1 as SGHDT and CDR2 as YYEEEE. The length of the CDR3 is 15 residues. After removal of 5 bases from V and 0 bases from J, the junction contained 6 bases not matched to a gene. CDR3 nucleotide sequence: TGTGCCAGCAGTTCCGACAGGGAAAGCACAGATACGCAGTATTTT. This translates into CASSSDRESTDTQYF.

The chain employs TRBV11-2 and TRBJ2-1; D gene uncertain. This CDR3 is 14 amino acids long. Germline CDR1 and CDR2: SGHAT and FQNNGV. The ends were cut back, 6 bases at V and 6 bases at J, with 15 bases in the middle. The CDR3 DNA reads TGTGCCAGCAGTCCCTACCCCTTAAGCAATGAGCAGTTCTTC. Amino acids: CASSPYPLSNEQFF. Combining the CDR3 with reference TRBV11-2 and TRBJ2-1 gives the whole variable domain EAGVAQSPRYKIIEKRQSVAFWCNPISGHATLYWYQQILGQGPKLLIQFQNNGVVDDSQLPKDRFSAERLKGVDSTLKIQPAKLEDSAVYLCASSPYPLSNEQFFGPGTRLTVL.

This chain joins TRBV15 and TRBJ1-1; tentatively, D is TRBD1 (5 bases). The CDR3 has 15 amino acids. V dropped 5 bases and J dropped 4 bases, with 17 bases sitting between them. Per germline, CDR1 LNHNV and CDR2 YYDKDF (reference sequence). This CDR3 is CATSLARAGTTEAFF. As DNA, the CDR3 is TGTGCCACCAGCCTAGCGCGGGCAGGGACCACTGAAGCTTTCTTT.